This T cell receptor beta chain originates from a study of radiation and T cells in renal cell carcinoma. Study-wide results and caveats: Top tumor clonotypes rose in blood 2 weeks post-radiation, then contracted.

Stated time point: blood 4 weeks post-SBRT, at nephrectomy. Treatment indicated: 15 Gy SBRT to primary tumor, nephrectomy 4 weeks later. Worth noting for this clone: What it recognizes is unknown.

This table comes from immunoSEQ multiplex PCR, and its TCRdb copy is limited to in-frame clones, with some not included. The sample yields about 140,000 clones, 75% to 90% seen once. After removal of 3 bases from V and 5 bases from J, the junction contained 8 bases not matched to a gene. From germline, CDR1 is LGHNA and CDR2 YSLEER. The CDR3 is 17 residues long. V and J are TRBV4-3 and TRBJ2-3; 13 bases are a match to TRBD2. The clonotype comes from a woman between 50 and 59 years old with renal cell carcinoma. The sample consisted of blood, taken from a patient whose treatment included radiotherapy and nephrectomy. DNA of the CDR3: TGCGCCAGCAGCCAGGATGGACTAGCGGGAGCGGGAGATACGCAGTATTTT. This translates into CASSQDGLAGAGDTQYF.